The 31 T cell receptor beta chains reported below all come from one sample, sequenced in a study of T cells in Graves' hyperthyroidism and ophthalmopathy (dated by TCRdb to between 2018 and 2021). The library was built by means of multiplex PCR. These reads were obtained on an Illumina HiSeq 2000. The TCR beta CDR3 regions were amplified from RNA transcripts. For the first round of RT-PCR on the TCR CDR3, the HTBI primer set was used together with the Qiagen OneStep RT-PCR kit. The public reads were run again by TCRdb, first through fastp at Q25 and then through MiXCR, and only productive beta chains were kept. Rows with a matching CDR3 protein are joined into one entry that keeps the most common DNA and genes. The sample data list 450,000 to 650,000 distinct CDR3 sequences, and roughly 15% of these were observed just once. Roughly a sixth of the sample is taken by the ten largest. The material sequenced was blood. These receptors were obtained from a woman under 30 with Graves' ophthalmopathy.

This clonotype was observed many times. The chain is built from TRBV3-1 and TRBJ2-7; D call uncertain. Per the germline V gene, CDR1 is LGHDT and CDR2 is YNNKEL (reference sequence). There are 13 residues in the CDR3. Trimming shortened V by 4 bases and J by 1 base, and 8 bases separated the two germline ends. As DNA, the CDR3 is TGTGCCAGCAGCCGTGGGGAATCCTACGAGCAGTACTTC. Its protein product is CASSRGESYEQYF.

This clonotype appeared many times. This chain links TRBV28 with TRBJ1-5; tentative D call: TRBD1 (5 bases). In germline, CDR1 is MDHEN, CDR2 SYDVKM. Trimming cost V 6 bases and J 3 bases, with 21 bases left between them. This CDR3 is 17 amino acids long. CDR3 sequence: CASSLRGVELTNQPQHF. CDR3 sequence (DNA): TGTGCCAGCAGCCTTCGGGGGGTGGAGCTCACCAATCAGCCCCAGCATTTT.

This clonotype showed up just a few times. The DNA for the CDR3 is TGTGCCAGCAGCTTTCCAGCGGGAGGAGGCACCGGGGAGCTGTTTTTT. Amino acid sequence: CASSFPAGGGTGELFF. The chain is built from TRBV7-2 and TRBJ2-2, with TRBD2 matching 9 bases. The CDR3 totals 16 residues. The J segment lost 4 bases and the V segment lost 3 bases, leaving 6 bases of the junction unmatched. Germline CDR1 is SGHTA and CDR2 is FQGNSA.

This clonotype was recorded at least ten times. This chain joins TRBV6-1 and TRBJ2-1; the match to TRBD2 covers 10 bases. Germline CDR1 reads MNHNS; CDR2 reads SASEGT. CDR3 length: 15 residues. V shed 5 bases, J shed 2 bases, and the junction held 3 bases outside the gene matches. Here the CDR3 DNA reads TGTGCCAGCAGTACGCTAGCGGGGGCCTACAATGAGCAGTTCTTC. Amino acids: CASSTLAGAYNEQFF.

V gene TRBV6-2 or TRBV6-3 combines with J gene TRBJ1-2; 8 bases are shared with TRBD1. There are 16 residues in the CDR3. Per germline, CDR1 MNHEY and CDR2 SVGEGT. Losses at the gene ends were 7 bases for V and 4 bases for J; bases not matched to a gene: 14. CDR3 nucleotides: TGTGCCAGCATACCCGGGACAGGTCCGTTATCCTATGGCTACACCTTC. This encodes CASIPGTGPLSYGYTF.

This clonotype has a count of ten or more. V and J are TRBV2 and TRBJ2-3, with TRBD2 as a possible D gene (5 bases). Germline loops: CDR1 SNHLY, CDR2 FYNNEI. CDR3 size: 13 residues. Trimming stripped 7 bases from V and 2 bases from J, with 10 bases between. CDR3 in DNA: TGTGCCAGCACAGCGGACCTCACAGATACGCAGTATTTT. It specifies CASTADLTDTQYF.

This sequence joins TRBV20-1 and TRBJ1-6, with 8 bases fitting TRBD1. V lost 0 bases, J lost 10 bases, and 14 bases stayed unmatched. The V gene's germline CDR1 is DFQATT and CDR2 SNEGSKA (reference sequence). There are 17 residues in the CDR3. This chain's CDR3 is CSARDPPRWTGRSPLHF. In nucleotides, the CDR3 is TGCAGTGCTAGAGATCCCCCCCGTTGGACAGGGAGGTCACCCCTCCACTTT.

This clonotype was counted only a few times. This rearrangement joins TRBV4-1 to TRBJ1-6; D is unclear. The germline CDR1 and CDR2 sequences are MGHRA and YSYEKL. Trimming left V 3 bases short and J 11 bases short, with 11 bases between. The CDR3 totals 13 residues. CDR3 DNA sequence: TGCGCCAGCAGCCACTTAGAGCGTCCACCCCTCCACTTT. Translated, it gives CASSHLERPPLHF.

This clonotype was recorded at least ten times. The J gene is TRBJ2-7, the V gene TRBV6-5, with D hard to call. The CDR3 spans 14 residues. Per germline, CDR1 MNHEY and CDR2 SVGAGI. V lost 2 bases and J lost 7, with 15 bases in between. This chain's CDR3 is CASSYRTTRLEQYF. CDR3 coding DNA: TGTGCCAGCAGTTACCGGACCACCCGATTAGAGCAGTACTTC.

There are many counts of this clonotype. The chain uses TRBV20-1 and TRBJ2-2; 8 positions agree with TRBD1. V dropped 1 base and J dropped 4; count of bases not matched to a gene: 2. The CDR3 runs 14 residues. Germline CDR1 is DFQATT and CDR2 is SNEGSKA (reference sequence). In DNA form, the CDR3 reads TGCAGTGCTAGAGTGACAGGGGCCACCGGGGAGCTGTTTTTT. It encodes CSARVTGATGELFF.

This clonotype was seen a few times. The rearrangement links TRBV4-1 to TRBJ2-4; D possibly corresponds to TRBD2 (6 bases). Germline-derived CDR1 and CDR2 are MGHRA and YSYEKL. Trimming took off 0 bases at V and 8 bases at J, with 14 bases between the two ends. The CDR3 loop spans 15 amino acids. The CDR3 DNA is TGCGCCAGCAGCCAAGAATCAGGCCGACTAGACATTCAGTACTTC. Amino acid sequence: CASSQESGRLDIQYF.

This clonotype was observed at least ten times. The J gene is TRBJ2-5, the V gene TRBV13, with 7 bases identical to TRBD2. After removal of 5 bases from V and 1 base from J, the junction contained 7 bases not matched to a gene. Germline V CDR1 and CDR2: PRHDT, FYEKMQ (reference sequence). This CDR3 contains 15 residues. The CDR3 reads CASSSRRTSQETQYF. The CDR3 coding sequence is TGTGCCAGCAGCAGCCGACGGACTAGCCAAGAGACCCAGTACTTC. Together with reference TRBV13 and TRBJ2-5, the CDR3 gives the full variable domain: AAGVIQSPRHLIKEKRETATLKCYPIPRHDTVYWYQQGPGQDPQFLISFYEKMQSDKGSIPDRFSAQQFSDYHSELNMSSLELGDSALYFCASSSRRTSQETQYFGPGTRLLVL.

This clonotype was seen ten or more times. This chain links TRBV30 with TRBJ1-1; the D is unclear. The CDR3 is 12 amino acids. From germline, CDR1 is GTSNPN and CDR2 SVGIG (reference sequence). V was trimmed by 3 bases and J by 1 base, leaving 6 bases between them. The CDR3 protein is CAWSAGNTEAFF. In DNA, the CDR3 is TGTGCCTGGAGCGCAGGGAACACTGAAGCTTTCTTT.

This clonotype showed up just a few times. This chain links TRBV6-1 with TRBJ2-5, with 7 bases lining up with TRBD2. J gave up 5 bases and V 6 bases, and 18 bases lay outside the gene matches. CDR1 is MNHNS, CDR2 SASEGT, per germline. This CDR3 region has 17 residues. The CDR3 here is CASSRRGGRVRVETQYF. CDR3 sequence (DNA): TGTGCCAGCAGCCGACGGGGAGGGCGGGTGAGGGTGGAGACCCAGTACTTC.

The V gene is TRBV6-5, the J gene TRBJ1-6; D gene unclear. Germline V lookup: CDR1 MNHEY, CDR2 SVGAGI. The V gene lost 0 bases and the J gene lost 4 bases, with 7 bases spanning the gap. This CDR3 comprises 15 residues. CDR3 sequence reads: CASSYSTVYNSPLHF. For the CDR3, the DNA is TGTGCCAGCAGTTACTCGACTGTATATAATTCACCCCTCCACTTT.

On this clonotype itself: A read error may explain this, as a much larger clone is one base away. This sequence joins TRBV7-2 and TRBJ1-1, with 10 bases matching TRBD1. Germline V gene data show CDR1 as SGHTA and CDR2 as FQGNSA. The CDR3 consists of 16 residues. CDR3 amino acids: CARSLATTGGFSEAFF. The CDR3 DNA sequence: TGTGCCAGAAGCTTAGCGACGACAGGGGGCTTTTCTGAAGCTTTCTTT.

The chain uses TRBV27 and TRBJ1-1, with 9 bases aligning to TRBD1. This CDR3 has 17 residues. Germline assignment: CDR1 MNHEY and CDR2 SMNVEV (reference sequence). Trimming cost V 2 bases and J 2 bases; bases outside gene matches: 9. CDR3 sequence reads: CASSLPGQGKENTEAFF. CDR3 DNA sequence: TGTGCCAGCAGTTTACCCGGACAGGGGAAGGAAAACACTGAAGCTTTCTTT.

This clonotype was detected many times. This chain links TRBV12-3 or TRBV12-4 with TRBJ1-1; possibly TRBD1 for D (5 bases). V was shortened by 6 bases and J by 3 bases, with 17 bases between the two germline ends. The CDR3 has 15 residues. This CDR3 is CASRHLGTPYTEAFF. The CDR3 bases are TGTGCCAGCAGGCATCTCGGGACGCCCTACACTGAAGCTTTCTTT.

For the CDR3, the DNA is TGTGCCATCAACAGGGCGAACACCGGGGAGCTGTTTTTT. Its translation is CAINRANTGELFF. This chain joins TRBV10-3 and TRBJ2-2, with D tentatively TRBD1 (6 bases). There are 13 residues in the CDR3. V was shortened by 7 bases and J by 0 bases, with 6 bases between the two germline ends. Germline loops: CDR1 ENHRY, CDR2 SYGVKD.

This chain connects TRBV19 to TRBJ2-7; D is possibly TRBD1 (6 bases). CDR1 is LNHDA and CDR2 is SQIVND in the germline V gene (reference sequence). V was pared by 2 bases and J by 7 bases, with 9 bases between. CDR3 length: 12 residues. The CDR3 here is CASSILRGEQYF. CDR3 DNA: TGTGCCAGTAGTATACTGAGGGGGGAGCAGTACTTC.

This chain uses TRBV7-9 with TRBJ2-1, with 10 nucleotides matching TRBD2. This CDR3 is built from 13 residues. Unmatched junction bases numbered 6, after V lost 7 bases and J lost 9 bases. Germline V lookup: CDR1 SEHNR, CDR2 FQNEAQ (reference sequence). DNA of the CDR3: TGTGCCAGCATCAGGACTAGCGGTACTGAGCAGTTCTTC. It yields the protein CASIRTSGTEQFF.

This clonotype has more than one count but fewer than ten. The gene calls are TRBV15 and TRBJ2-5; D unresolved. Germline loops: CDR1 LNHNV, CDR2 YYDKDF (reference sequence). The CDR3 spans 12 residues. Trimming cost V 5 bases and J 5 bases, with 9 bases left between them. CDR3 DNA: TGTGCCACCAGCGTAGGGCGGGAGACCCAGTACTTC. Translating it yields CATSVGRETQYF.

The chain combines TRBV5-4 with TRBJ2-5, with 7 bases fitting TRBD2. V lost 2 bases, J lost 4 bases, and 8 bases stayed unmatched. CDR3 length: 15 amino acids. Germline-derived CDR1 and CDR2 are SGHNT and YYREEE (reference sequence). CDR3 loop: CASSFKGGGSETQYF. CDR3 nucleotide sequence: TGTGCCAGCAGCTTCAAGGGCGGGGGTTCAGAGACCCAGTACTTC.

This sequence joins TRBV10-3 and TRBJ1-5; 10 bases map to TRBD1. The CDR3 contains 15 residues. The V gene's germline CDR1 is ENHRY and CDR2 SYGVKD. V gave up 5 bases and J gave up 9 bases; unmatched junction bases: 10. The CDR3 sequence is CAISHRQGAEWPQHF. As DNA, the CDR3 is TGTGCCATCAGTCATCGACAGGGGGCGGAGTGGCCCCAGCATTTT.

This clonotype was recorded many times. J is TRBJ2-3 and V is TRBV7-8; D call uncertain. V shed 1 base and J shed 2 bases, with 13 bases lying between them. This CDR3 comprises 16 residues. Germline loops: CDR1 SGHVS, CDR2 FQNEAQ. The CDR3 protein is CASSLVPSLLTDTQYF. The CDR3 DNA sequence: TGTGCCAGCAGCTTAGTTCCATCTCTCCTCACAGATACGCAGTATTTT.

Only a few counts were recorded for this clonotype. J is TRBJ2-1 and V is TRBV14; TRBD2 agrees at 7 bases. V was pared by 1 base and J by 4 bases, with 4 bases of the junction left unmatched. Germline V gene sequence: CDR1 SGHDN, CDR2 FVKESK. The CDR3 length is 15 residues. CDR3 amino acids: CASSQGGRWYNEQFF. The CDR3 DNA sequence: TGTGCCAGCAGCCAAGGCGGGAGATGGTACAATGAGCAGTTCTTC.

The J gene is TRBJ2-1, the V gene TRBV9, with 12 nucleotides matching TRBD2. V was pared by 4 bases and J by 7 bases, with 12 bases of the junction left unmatched. This CDR3 comprises 17 residues. Germline assignment: CDR1 SGDLS and CDR2 YYNGEE. The CDR3 reads CASSHASGRAVGNEQFF. The CDR3 coding sequence is TGTGCCAGCAGCCACGCTAGCGGGAGGGCCGTCGGAAATGAGCAGTTCTTC.

This clonotype was seen repeatedly, ten times or more. The chain has TRBV13 and TRBJ2-1; tentative D call: TRBD2 (6 bases). The germline V gene encodes CDR1 PRHDT and CDR2 FYEKMQ (reference sequence). Trimming took 5 bases from V and 4 from J, leaving 15 bases between them. CDR3 length: 15 amino acids. CDR3 bases: TGTGCCAGCAGCCCTAGCGTGTCTCTATACAATGAGCAGTTCTTC. Protein: CASSPSVSLYNEQFF.

In its sample, this clonotype was seen many times. The rearrangement joins TRBV13 to TRBJ2-7; 9 bases line up with TRBD1. J was trimmed by 3 bases and V by 6 bases; bases with no gene match: 6. In germline, CDR1 is PRHDT, CDR2 FYEKMQ (reference sequence). This CDR3 spans 14 amino acids. The CDR3 DNA reads TGTGCCAGCAGTCACCGGACAGGGGTCTACGAGCAGTACTTC. This gives the protein CASSHRTGVYEQYF.

This clonotype was counted many times. The V call is TRBV24-1, the J call TRBJ1-2; TRBD1 might be the D (5 bases). The CDR3 sequence is 12 residues long. The germline V gene has CDR1 KGHDR and CDR2 SFDVKD. Trimming left V 6 bases short and J 8 bases short, with 12 bases between. The CDR3 loop reads CATSLAGQGYTF. CDR3 in DNA: TGTGCCACCAGTTTGGCAGGGCAGGGCTACACCTTC.

This clonotype was recorded many times. This rearrangement joins TRBV5-5 to TRBJ2-1; possible D gene TRBD2, 6 bases. Per germline, CDR1 SGHKS and CDR2 YYEKEE (reference sequence). The CDR3 covers 16 residues. The germline V and J ends were trimmed by 4 bases and 4 bases, with 18 bases remaining between them. The CDR3 here is CASSQAGGAQYNEQFF. The CDR3 region has the DNA TGTGCCAGCAGCCAGGCGGGCGGGGCCCAATACAATGAGCAGTTCTTC.